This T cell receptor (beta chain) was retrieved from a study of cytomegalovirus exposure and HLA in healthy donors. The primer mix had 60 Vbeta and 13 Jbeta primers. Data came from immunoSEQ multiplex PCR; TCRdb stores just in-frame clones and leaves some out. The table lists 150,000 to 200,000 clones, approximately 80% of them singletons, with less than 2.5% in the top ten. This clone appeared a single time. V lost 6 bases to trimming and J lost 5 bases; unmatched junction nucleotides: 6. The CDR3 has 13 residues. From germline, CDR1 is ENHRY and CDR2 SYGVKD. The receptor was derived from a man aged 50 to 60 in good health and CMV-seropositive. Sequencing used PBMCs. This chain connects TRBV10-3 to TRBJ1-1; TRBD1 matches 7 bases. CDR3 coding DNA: TGTGCCATCAGGATAGGGGGCTCGACTGAAGCTTTCTTT. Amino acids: CAIRIGGSTEAFF.